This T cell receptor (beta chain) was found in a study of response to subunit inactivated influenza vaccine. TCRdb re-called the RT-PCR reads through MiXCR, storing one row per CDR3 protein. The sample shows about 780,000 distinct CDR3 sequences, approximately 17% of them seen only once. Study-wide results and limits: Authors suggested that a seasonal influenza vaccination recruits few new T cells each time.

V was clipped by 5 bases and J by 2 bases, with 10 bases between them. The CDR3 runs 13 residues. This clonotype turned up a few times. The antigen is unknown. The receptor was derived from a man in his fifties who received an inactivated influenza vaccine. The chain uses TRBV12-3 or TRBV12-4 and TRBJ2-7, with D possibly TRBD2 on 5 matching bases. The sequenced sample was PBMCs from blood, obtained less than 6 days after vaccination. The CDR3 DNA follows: TGTGCCAGCAGTCGCAACGGGGCCTACGAGCAGTACTTC. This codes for CASSRNGAYEQYF.